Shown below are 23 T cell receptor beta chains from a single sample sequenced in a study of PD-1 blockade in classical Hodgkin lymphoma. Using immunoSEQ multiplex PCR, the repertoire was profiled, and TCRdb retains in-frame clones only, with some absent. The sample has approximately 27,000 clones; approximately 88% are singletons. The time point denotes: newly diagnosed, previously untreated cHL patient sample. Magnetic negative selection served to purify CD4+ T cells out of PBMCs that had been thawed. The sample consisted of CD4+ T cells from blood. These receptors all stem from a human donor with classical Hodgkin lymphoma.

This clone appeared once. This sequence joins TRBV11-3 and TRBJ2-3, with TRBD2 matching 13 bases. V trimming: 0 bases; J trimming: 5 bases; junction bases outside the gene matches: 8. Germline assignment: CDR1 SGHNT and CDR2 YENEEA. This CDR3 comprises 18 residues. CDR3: CASSLDSGLAGVGDTQYF. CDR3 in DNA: TGTGCCAGCAGCTTAGATAGTGGACTAGCGGGAGTCGGAGATACGCAGTATTTT.

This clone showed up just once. The CDR3: CASSVTGQGSDTQYF. Written as DNA, the CDR3 is TGTGCCAGCAGTGTAACGGGACAGGGAAGTGATACGCAGTATTTT. J is TRBJ2-3 and V is TRBV6-1; the match to TRBD1 covers 9 bases. Germline V gene lookup returns CDR1 MNHNS and CDR2 SASEGT. The CDR3 totals 15 residues. The V and J ends lost 4 bases and 6 bases, in that order; junction bases with no gene match: 8.

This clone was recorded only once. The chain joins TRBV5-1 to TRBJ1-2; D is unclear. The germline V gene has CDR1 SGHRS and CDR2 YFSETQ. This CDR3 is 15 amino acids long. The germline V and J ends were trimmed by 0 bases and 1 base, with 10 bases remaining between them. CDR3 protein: CASSLVFDGNYGYTF. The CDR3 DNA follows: TGCGCCAGCAGCTTGGTGTTCGACGGTAACTATGGCTACACCTTC.

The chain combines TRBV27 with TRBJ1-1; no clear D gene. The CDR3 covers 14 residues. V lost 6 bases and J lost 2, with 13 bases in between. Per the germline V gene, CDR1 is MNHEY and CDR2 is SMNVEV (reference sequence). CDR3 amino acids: CASRPRRTNTEAFF. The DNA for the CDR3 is TGTGCCAGCAGACCCAGACGGACCAACACTGAAGCTTTCTTT.

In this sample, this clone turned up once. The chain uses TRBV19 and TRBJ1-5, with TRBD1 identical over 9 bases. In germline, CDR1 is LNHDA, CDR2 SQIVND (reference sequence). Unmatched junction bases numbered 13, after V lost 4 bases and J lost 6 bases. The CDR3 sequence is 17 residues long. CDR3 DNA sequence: TGTGCCAGTAGTACCTCCGGGACAGGGTCTTTCGGTCAGCCCCAGCATTTT. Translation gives CASSTSGTGSFGQPQHF.

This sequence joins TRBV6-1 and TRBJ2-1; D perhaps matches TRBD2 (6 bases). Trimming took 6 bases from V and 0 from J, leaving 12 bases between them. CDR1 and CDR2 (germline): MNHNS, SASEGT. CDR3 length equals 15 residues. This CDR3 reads CASREGKSSYNEQFF. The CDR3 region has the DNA TGTGCCAGCAGGGAGGGGAAGAGCTCCTACAATGAGCAGTTCTTC.

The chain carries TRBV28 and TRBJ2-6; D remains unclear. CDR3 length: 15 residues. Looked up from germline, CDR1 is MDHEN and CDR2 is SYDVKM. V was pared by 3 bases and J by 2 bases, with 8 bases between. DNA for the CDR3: TGTGCCAGCAGTTTCGTGAACGCTGGGGCCAACGTCCTGACTTTC. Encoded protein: CASSFVNAGANVLTF.

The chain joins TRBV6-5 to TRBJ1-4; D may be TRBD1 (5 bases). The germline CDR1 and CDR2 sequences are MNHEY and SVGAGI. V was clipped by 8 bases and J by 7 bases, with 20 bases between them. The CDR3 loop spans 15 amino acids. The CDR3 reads CASRGGIGSGEKLFF. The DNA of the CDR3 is TGTGCCAGCCGGGGGGGGATCGGCTCAGGTGAAAAACTGTTTTTT.

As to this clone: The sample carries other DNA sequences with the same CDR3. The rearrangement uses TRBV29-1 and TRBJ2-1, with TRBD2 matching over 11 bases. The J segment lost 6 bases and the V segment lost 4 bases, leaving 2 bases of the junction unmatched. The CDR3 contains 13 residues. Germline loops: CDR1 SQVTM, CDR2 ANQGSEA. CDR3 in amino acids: CSVAGTSGNEQFF. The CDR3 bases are TGCAGCGTTGCTGGGACTAGCGGCAATGAGCAGTTCTTC.

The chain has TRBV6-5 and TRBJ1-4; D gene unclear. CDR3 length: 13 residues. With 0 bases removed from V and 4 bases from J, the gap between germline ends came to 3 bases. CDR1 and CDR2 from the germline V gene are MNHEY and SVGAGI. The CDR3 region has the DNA TGTGCCAGCAGTTACTCGATTAATGAAAAACTGTTTTTT. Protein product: CASSYSINEKLFF.

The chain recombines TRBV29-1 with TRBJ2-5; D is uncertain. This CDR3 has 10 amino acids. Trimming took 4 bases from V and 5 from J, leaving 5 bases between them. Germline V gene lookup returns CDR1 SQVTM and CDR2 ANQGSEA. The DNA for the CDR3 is TGCAGCGTTGGTCTTGAGACCCAGTACTTC. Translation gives CSVGLETQYF.

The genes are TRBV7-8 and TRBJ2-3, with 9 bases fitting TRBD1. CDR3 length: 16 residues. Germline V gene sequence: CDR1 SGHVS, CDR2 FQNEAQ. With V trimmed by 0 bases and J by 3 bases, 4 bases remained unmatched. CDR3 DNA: TGTGCCAGCAGCTTAGCCATGGGACAGGGTACAGATACGCAGTATTTT. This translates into CASSLAMGQGTDTQYF.

CDR3 loop: CASSRASGSPLGEQFF. The CDR3 DNA reads TGTGCCAGCAGTCGGGCTAGCGGGAGCCCGTTAGGTGAGCAGTTCTTC. The chain combines TRBV9 with TRBJ2-1, with 10 bases matching TRBD2. J was trimmed by 9 bases and V by 5 bases; bases with no gene match: 14. The germline V gene encodes CDR1 SGDLS and CDR2 YYNGEE. The CDR3 contains 16 residues.

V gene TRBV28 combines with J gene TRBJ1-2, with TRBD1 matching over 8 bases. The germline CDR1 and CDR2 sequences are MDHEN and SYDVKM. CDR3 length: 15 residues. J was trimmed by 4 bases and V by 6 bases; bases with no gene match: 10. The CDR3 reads CASSPGQAYLYGYTF. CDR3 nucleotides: TGTGCCAGCAGCCCGGGACAGGCCTACCTCTATGGCTACACCTTC.

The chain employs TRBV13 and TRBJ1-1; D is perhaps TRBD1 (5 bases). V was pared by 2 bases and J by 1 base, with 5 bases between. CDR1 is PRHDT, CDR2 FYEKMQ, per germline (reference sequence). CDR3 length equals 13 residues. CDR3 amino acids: CASSLTGNTEAFF. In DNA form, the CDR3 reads TGTGCCAGCAGCTTAACAGGGAACACTGAAGCTTTCTTT. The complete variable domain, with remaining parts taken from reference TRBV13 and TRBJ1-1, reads AAGVIQSPRHLIKEKRETATLKCYPIPRHDTVYWYQQGPGQDPQFLISFYEKMQSDKGSIPDRFSAQQFSDYHSELNMSSLELGDSALYFCASSLTGNTEAFFGQGTRLTVV.

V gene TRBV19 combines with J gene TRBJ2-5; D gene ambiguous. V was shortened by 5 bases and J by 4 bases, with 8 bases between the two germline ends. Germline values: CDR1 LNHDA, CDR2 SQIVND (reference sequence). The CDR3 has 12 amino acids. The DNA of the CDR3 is TGTGCCAGTAGTCCCCACACAGAGACCCAGTACTTC. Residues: CASSPHTETQYF.

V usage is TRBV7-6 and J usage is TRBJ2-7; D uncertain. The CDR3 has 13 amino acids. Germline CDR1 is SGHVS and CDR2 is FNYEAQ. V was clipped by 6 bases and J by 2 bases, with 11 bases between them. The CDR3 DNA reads TGTGCCAGCAGTGGGCTAGAACCCTACGAGCAGTACTTC. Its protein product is CASSGLEPYEQYF.

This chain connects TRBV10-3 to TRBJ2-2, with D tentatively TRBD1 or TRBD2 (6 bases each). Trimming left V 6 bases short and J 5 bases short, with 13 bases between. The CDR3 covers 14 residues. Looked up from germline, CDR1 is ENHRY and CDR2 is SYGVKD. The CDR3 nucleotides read TGTGCCATCAGGGACTACAGGGATACCGGGGAGCTGTTTTTT. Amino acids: CAIRDYRDTGELFF.

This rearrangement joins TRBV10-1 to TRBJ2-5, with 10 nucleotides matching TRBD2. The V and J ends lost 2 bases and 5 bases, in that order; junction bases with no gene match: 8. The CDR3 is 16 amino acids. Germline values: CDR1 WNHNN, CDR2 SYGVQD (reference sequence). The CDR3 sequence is CASSEPTLAGLETQYF. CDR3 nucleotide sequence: TGCGCCAGCAGTGAGCCGACACTAGCGGGGTTGGAGACCCAGTACTTC.

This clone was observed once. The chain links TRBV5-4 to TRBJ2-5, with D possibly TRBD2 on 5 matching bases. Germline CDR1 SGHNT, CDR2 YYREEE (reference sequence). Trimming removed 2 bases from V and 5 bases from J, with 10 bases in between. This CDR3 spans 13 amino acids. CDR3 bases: TGTGCCAGCAGCTTTCGTGGGAGCGAGACCCAGTACTTC. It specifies CASSFRGSETQYF.

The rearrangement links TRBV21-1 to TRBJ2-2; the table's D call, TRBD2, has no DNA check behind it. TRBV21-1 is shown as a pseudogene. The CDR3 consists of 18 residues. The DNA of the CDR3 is TGTGCCAGCAGCCAACCTCTAGCGCCACTCGCGAACACCGGGGAGCTGTTTTTT. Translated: CASSQPLAPLANTGELFF.

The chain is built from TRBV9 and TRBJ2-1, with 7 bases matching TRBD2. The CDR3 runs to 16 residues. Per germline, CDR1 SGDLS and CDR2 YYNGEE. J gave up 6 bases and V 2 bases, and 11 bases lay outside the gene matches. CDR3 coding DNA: TGTGCCAGCAGCGTGAGAGGGAGGGCCTTGGGCAATGAGCAGTTCTTC. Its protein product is CASSVRGRALGNEQFF.

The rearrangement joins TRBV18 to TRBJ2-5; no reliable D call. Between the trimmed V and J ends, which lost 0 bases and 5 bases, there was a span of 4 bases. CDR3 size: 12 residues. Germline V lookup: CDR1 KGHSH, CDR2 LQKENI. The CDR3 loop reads CASSPPAETQYF. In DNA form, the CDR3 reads TGTGCCAGCTCACCACCCGCGGAGACCCAGTACTTC.